This T cell receptor (beta chain) comes out of a study of naive and memory T cell subsets. Study-wide results and caveats: Findings for naive and memory subsets could not be checked against ground truth. Gini index rose across naive, CM, EM and EMRA in CD4 and CD8.

This clonotype was observed a few times. Its target is not known. With 2 bases removed from V and 2 bases from J, the gap between germline ends came to 9 bases. The CDR3 is 14 residues long. Both TRBC1 and TRBC2 were covered by a beta constant-region primer of two equimolar oligonucleotides. The cDNA 3' end received a ligated single-stranded oligonucleotide carrying the SP2 primer and a 12-nucleotide UMI. In TCRdb, the UMI-ligation and nested PCR reads were re-called with MiXCR into one record per CDR3 protein. The repertoire has 120,000 to 150,000 distinct CDR3 sequences, 15% to 20% of them found once; the top ten carry about 0.14%.

The V and J genes are TRBV12-3 or TRBV12-4 and TRBJ1-1; tentatively, D is TRBD1 (5 bases). The sequence was obtained from a human donor in good health. The sequencing input was naive CD4+ T cells from blood. The CDR3 spells CASSLIGTNTEAFF. CDR3 nucleotide sequence: TGTGCCAGCAGTTTAATCGGGACCAACACTGAAGCTTTCTTT.